The TCR beta chain described here comes from a study of cytomegalovirus exposure and HLA in healthy donors. Study-level information: An analysis done earlier identified about 120 million unique TCR beta sequences from 200 million or so T cells. Within the Caucasian-associated ancestry cluster were more than 75% of the approximately 400 genotyped donors.

This clone has just a few counts. At sampling all donors were nominally healthy, likely with unrecorded immune exposures. 60 Vbeta and 13 Jbeta primers were used in PCR. Repertoires were generated with immunoSEQ multiplex PCR, while TCRdb's copy carries only in-frame clones and drops some. The sample has 85,000 to 120,000 clones; over 60% are singletons. The clonotype originates from a woman in her fifties or sixties in good health and CMV-seropositive. Sequences were obtained from PBMCs.

The CDR3 bases are TGTGCCAGCAGCCAAATAACGACTAGCGGGGACACCGGGGAGCTGTTTTTT. It codes for CASSQITTSGDTGELFF. This chain links TRBV4-2 with TRBJ2-2, with 11 bases matching TRBD2. This CDR3 contains 17 residues. The germline gives CDR1 LGHNA, CDR2 YNFKEQ. Germline trimming cut 2 bases from V and 3 bases from J; bases unmatched to any gene: 5.